Each of the 25 T cell receptor beta chains below was sequenced from the same sample in a study of response to subunit inactivated influenza vaccine. TCRdb fed the RT-PCR reads into MiXCR, producing one record per CDR3 protein. The sample holds 500,000 to 600,000 distinct CDR3 sequences, roughly 8.2% seen once. The sequencing used PBMCs from blood, collected approximately 25 months after vaccination. These receptor sequences come from a man aged 50-75 years who received an inactivated influenza vaccine.

This clonotype has a count of ten or more. The chain joins TRBV5-1 to TRBJ2-7, with 11 positions matching TRBD1. Germline V gene lookup returns CDR1 SGHRS and CDR2 YFSETQ. V was clipped by 1 base and J by 6 bases; unmatched bases: 6. The CDR3 consists of 15 residues. For the CDR3, the DNA is TGCGCCAGCAGCTTGACAGGGACAGGGGGGAGCGAGCAGTACTTC. It yields the protein CASSLTGTGGSEQYF. The whole variable domain, remainder taken from reference TRBV5-1 and TRBJ2-7, is KAGVTQTPRYLIKTRGQQVTLSCSPISGHRSVSWYQQTPGQGLQFLFEYFSETQRNKGNFPGRFSGRQFSNSRSEMNVSTLELGDSALYLCASSLTGTGGSEQYFGPGTRLTVT.

This clonotype was seen a handful of times. This chain uses TRBV20-1 with TRBJ2-1; 14 nucleotides match TRBD2. This CDR3 comprises 16 residues. Germline assignment: CDR1 DFQATT and CDR2 SNEGSKA (reference sequence). With 3 bases clipped from V and 8 bases from J, the junction kept 9 bases outside the gene matches. The CDR3 nucleotides read TGCAGTGCTAGGGAAGGACTAGCGGGGGGATATTATGAGCAGTTCTTC. Amino acids: CSAREGLAGGYYEQFF.

This clonotype came up a few times. V gene TRBV5-1 combines with J gene TRBJ2-1; D perhaps matches TRBD1 (6 bases). This CDR3 contains 16 residues. V was cut by 3 bases and J by 2 bases, with 15 bases left in between. Germline values: CDR1 SGHRS, CDR2 YFSETQ. CDR3 sequence: CASSSTGSGTYNEQFF. The CDR3 coding sequence is TGCGCCAGCAGCTCCACAGGGAGTGGGACCTACAATGAGCAGTTCTTC. The full variable domain, with the rest looked up from reference TRBV5-1 and TRBJ2-1, is KAGVTQTPRYLIKTRGQQVTLSCSPISGHRSVSWYQQTPGQGLQFLFEYFSETQRNKGNFPGRFSGRQFSNSRSEMNVSTLELGDSALYLCASSSTGSGTYNEQFFGPGTRLTVL.

Points on this clonotype: This clone may be a read error of a much larger clone one base away. This chain links TRBV5-1 with TRBJ2-7; weak D call: TRBD2 (5 bases). The CDR3 consists of 16 residues. Between the trimmed V and J ends, which lost 2 bases and 0 bases, there was a span of 15 bases. Germline V gene data show CDR1 as SGHRS and CDR2 as YFSETQ. CDR3 sequence reads: CASSLHREGNSYEQYF. The DNA of the CDR3 is TGCGCCAGCAGCTTACACCGAGAGGGTAACTCCTACGAGCAGTACTTC.

This clonotype was seen a few times. This chain links TRBV28 with TRBJ2-1; a weak D match, TRBD1 (6 bases). Per germline, CDR1 MDHEN and CDR2 SYDVKM. The CDR3 sequence is 17 residues long. V was shortened by 2 bases and J by 7 bases, with 21 bases between the two germline ends. CDR3 DNA: TGTGCCAGCAGTTTACTAAACACAGGGAGATCGAGGAATGAGCAGTTCTTC. Its protein product is CASSLLNTGRSRNEQFF.

This clonotype was detected many times. The V and J genes are TRBV29-1 and TRBJ2-2; D may match TRBD1 or TRBD2 (5 bases each). CDR1 SQVTM and CDR2 ANQGSEA come from the germline V gene. The CDR3 runs to 17 residues. V was clipped by 0 bases and J by 0 bases, with 14 bases between them. CDR3 residues: CSVEDQGELPNTGELFF. The CDR3 DNA sequence: TGCAGCGTTGAAGATCAAGGGGAGCTCCCGAACACCGGGGAGCTGTTTTTT.

This clonotype was detected many times. This sequence joins TRBV29-1 and TRBJ2-3; possible D gene TRBD1, 7 bases. Trimming pared 1 base from V and 2 bases from J, leaving 13 bases between. Germline CDR1 is SQVTM and CDR2 is ANQGSEA. CDR3 length: 15 residues. The CDR3, as DNA: TGCAGCGTTGAAGCTCAGGGGGGTTCCACAGATACGCAGTATTTT. This translates into CSVEAQGGSTDTQYF.

V usage is TRBV11-3 and J usage is TRBJ2-5; 8 positions agree with TRBD2. The junction had 6 bases not matched to a gene; V was cut back by 1 base and J by 5 bases. Looked up from germline, CDR1 is SGHNT and CDR2 is YENEEA. This CDR3 comprises 15 residues. The CDR3 protein is CASSLVAGPRETQYF. The CDR3 DNA reads TGTGCCAGCAGCTTAGTAGCGGGGCCCAGGGAGACCCAGTACTTC. The full variable domain, rest sourced from reference TRBV11-3 and TRBJ2-5, is EAGVVQSPRYKIIEKKQPVAFWCNPISGHNTLYWYLQNLGQGPELLIRYENEEAVDDSQLPKDRFSAERLKGVDSTLKIQPAELGDSAVYLCASSLVAGPRETQYFGPGTRLLVL.

This clonotype turned up a few times. The chain has TRBV4-1 and TRBJ2-7, with D perhaps matching TRBD2 (5 bases). The V end lost 0 bases, the J end lost 0 bases, and 12 bases lay between the germline ends. Germline CDR1 is MGHRA and CDR2 is YSYEKL. The CDR3 covers 16 residues. CDR3 in amino acids: CASSQEERGISYEQYF. CDR3 in DNA: TGCGCCAGCAGCCAAGAAGAAAGAGGGATCTCCTACGAGCAGTACTTC.

The chain has TRBV5-1 and TRBJ2-3; 8 bases align to TRBD1. This CDR3 is 16 amino acids long. The trim removed 0 bases at V and 3 bases at J, leaving 6 bases unmatched. Germline CDR1 SGHRS, CDR2 YFSETQ. The CDR3 reads CASSLAPDRETDTQYF. The CDR3 region has the DNA TGCGCCAGCAGCTTGGCCCCGGACAGGGAGACAGATACGCAGTATTTT. The variable domain in full, with the rest retrieved from reference TRBV5-1 and TRBJ2-3, is KAGVTQTPRYLIKTRGQQVTLSCSPISGHRSVSWYQQTPGQGLQFLFEYFSETQRNKGNFPGRFSGRQFSNSRSEMNVSTLELGDSALYLCASSLAPDRETDTQYFGPGTRLTVL.

This clonotype was counted at least ten times. The genes are TRBV12-3 or TRBV12-4 and TRBJ1-1, with D possibly being TRBD1 (6 bases). V was clipped by 7 bases and J by 0 bases, with 15 bases between them. This CDR3 comprises 15 residues. CDR3 loop: CASIPAGQMNTEAFF. The DNA of the CDR3 is TGTGCCAGCATACCGGCGGGACAAATGAACACTGAAGCTTTCTTT.

This clonotype came up a few times. With a much larger clone just one base away, this may be a read error. The chain employs TRBV5-6 and TRBJ2-6, with a possible D match to TRBD2 (6 bases). The germline gives CDR1 SGHDT, CDR2 YYEEEE. V was trimmed by 3 bases and J by 0 bases, leaving 7 bases between them. The CDR3 spans 15 residues. This CDR3 is CASSSEGSGANVLTF. The CDR3 DNA reads as TGTGCCAGCAGCTCGGAGGGCTCTGGGGCCAACGTCCTGACTTTC.

The V call is TRBV10-3, the J call TRBJ2-2; 12 bases match TRBD1. Germline V gene data show CDR1 as ENHRY and CDR2 as SYGVKD. The CDR3 covers 15 residues. V lost 6 bases and J lost 2; bases outside the gene matches: 1. CDR3 amino acids: CAIRGQGANTGELFF. CDR3 DNA sequence: TGTGCCATCAGGGGACAGGGGGCCAACACCGGGGAGCTGTTTTTT.

The sample holds many counts of this clonotype. The J gene is TRBJ1-2, the V gene TRBV12-3 or TRBV12-4, with 7 bases matching TRBD1. J was trimmed by 13 bases and V by 5 bases; bases with no gene match: 7. The CDR3 has 11 residues. DNA of the CDR3: TGTGCCAGCAGTGTGACAGGGTATTTCACCTTC. Residues: CASSVTGYFTF.

This clonotype was counted a few times. The chain employs TRBV11-2 and TRBJ2-3, with 11 bases lining up with TRBD2. Germline CDR1 SGHAT, CDR2 FQNNGV. CDR3 length: 18 amino acids. V shed 5 bases and J 0 bases; nucleotides not matched to a gene: 10. As DNA, the CDR3 is TGTGCCAGCAGCGCTGGACTAGCGGGCACCCCTAGCACAGATACGCAGTATTTT. Protein sequence: CASSAGLAGTPSTDTQYF.

This chain connects TRBV20-1 to TRBJ2-3; D is unresolved. The CDR3 totals 14 residues. Trimming left V 6 bases short and J 1 base short, with 14 bases between. Per germline, CDR1 DFQATT and CDR2 SNEGSKA (reference sequence). CDR3 in amino acids: CSAETGEGTDTQYF. The CDR3 DNA follows: TGCAGTGCAGAGACGGGTGAGGGCACAGATACGCAGTATTTT.

In this sample, this clonotype turned up a few times. The chain uses TRBV6-5 and TRBJ1-3; 9 bases are a match to TRBD1. Trimming took 0 bases from V and 7 from J; bases not matched to a gene: 7. This CDR3 spans 16 amino acids. Germline-derived CDR1 and CDR2 are MNHEY and SVGAGI. In DNA, the CDR3 is TGTGCCAGCAGTTACTCGCCGGGACAGGGCAAGAACACCATATATTTT. Amino acid sequence: CASSYSPGQGKNTIYF.

The sample holds a few counts of this clonotype. The chain couples TRBV7-9 to TRBJ1-5; no firm D call. From germline, CDR1 is SEHNR and CDR2 FQNEAQ (reference sequence). Trimming took off 5 bases at V and 5 bases at J, with 13 bases between the two ends. This CDR3 region has 14 residues. The CDR3 loop is CASSLDRSDQPQHF. The CDR3 DNA sequence: TGTGCCAGCAGCCTAGACCGAAGCGATCAGCCCCAGCATTTT.

The table lists this clonotype with a few counts. The V gene is TRBV5-6, the J gene TRBJ2-3, with D unclear. Per germline, CDR1 SGHDT and CDR2 YYEEEE. There are 12 residues in the CDR3. Trimming cost V 5 bases and J 4 bases, with 8 bases left between them. CDR3 protein: CASRRGPDTQYF. For the CDR3, the DNA is TGTGCCAGCAGGCGAGGACCAGATACGCAGTATTTT.

The gene calls are TRBV6-2 or TRBV6-3 and TRBJ2-7, with D perhaps matching TRBD1 or TRBD2 (5 bases each). The CDR3 totals 16 residues. V was clipped by 2 bases and J by 3 bases, with 17 bases between them. Germline loops: CDR1 MNHEY, CDR2 SVGEGT. CDR3 protein: CASSYRPGLDNYEQYF. The CDR3, as DNA: TGTGCCAGCAGTTACAGGCCGGGGCTTGACAACTACGAGCAGTACTTC.

J is TRBJ2-1 and V is TRBV7-2; D is uncertain. The CDR3 is made up of 13 amino acids. Trimming took off 7 bases at V and 6 bases at J, with 13 bases between the two ends. Germline CDR1 SGHTA, CDR2 FQGNSA. DNA of the CDR3: TGTGCCAGCACCGGGCCCGGTGCCAATGAGCAGTTCTTC. Translation gives CASTGPGANEQFF.

This clonotype came up a few times. The chain joins TRBV28 to TRBJ2-7, with D tentatively TRBD2 (6 bases). Germline V gives CDR1 MDHEN, CDR2 SYDVKM. This CDR3 region has 17 residues. With 5 bases removed from V and 1 base from J, the gap between germline ends came to 21 bases. The CDR3 DNA reads TGTGCCAGCAGTAGCCTACTTGGAGGGGCCCAATCCTACGAGCAGTACTTC. It specifies CASSSLLGGAQSYEQYF.

The chain uses TRBV29-1 and TRBJ2-1, with D perhaps matching TRBD1 or TRBD2 (6 bases each). The germline V gene has CDR1 SQVTM and CDR2 ANQGSEA. V was clipped by 5 bases and J by 9 bases, with 23 bases between them. This CDR3 spans 15 amino acids. The CDR3 sequence: CSVKRSEGGKFEQFF. In nucleotides, the CDR3 is TGCAGCGTTAAAAGGTCGGAGGGGGGTAAGTTTGAGCAGTTCTTC.

This chain uses TRBV6-2 or TRBV6-3 with TRBJ2-1, with 7 bases matching TRBD2. Germline V gene lookup returns CDR1 MNHEY and CDR2 SVGEGT. The CDR3 runs 11 residues. V was clipped by 2 bases and J by 13 bases; unmatched bases: 2. The CDR3 nucleotides are TGTGCCAGCAGTTACGGGGACTACCAGTTCTTC. This encodes CASSYGDYQFF.

The genes are TRBV7-3 and TRBJ2-5, with D tentatively TRBD1 (6 bases). V was clipped by 5 bases and J by 7 bases, with 14 bases between them. This CDR3 spans 13 amino acids. Germline CDR1 SGHTA, CDR2 FQGTGA. This chain's CDR3 is CASSTGTRTTQYF. The CDR3 DNA is TGTGCCAGCAGCACAGGGACGAGAACGACCCAGTACTTC.